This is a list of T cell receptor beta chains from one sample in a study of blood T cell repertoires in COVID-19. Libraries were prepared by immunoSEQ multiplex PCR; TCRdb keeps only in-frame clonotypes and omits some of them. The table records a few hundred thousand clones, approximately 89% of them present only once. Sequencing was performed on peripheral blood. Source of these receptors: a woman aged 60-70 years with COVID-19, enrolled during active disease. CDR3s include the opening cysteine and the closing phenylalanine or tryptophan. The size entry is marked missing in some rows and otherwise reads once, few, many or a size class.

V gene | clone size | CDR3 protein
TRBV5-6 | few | CASSLFTGEVSQPQHF
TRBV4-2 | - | CASSQETSGGLNEQFF
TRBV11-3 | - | CASSPRAGGTGELFF
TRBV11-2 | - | CASSSGQGLSGQPQHF
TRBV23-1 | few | CASSQSGRMNQPQHF
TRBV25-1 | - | CASSRGGRYGYTF
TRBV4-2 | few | CASSQDVLAGGRAGELFF
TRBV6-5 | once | CASRPTTGYDQPQHF
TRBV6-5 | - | CASSPRGSLGYGYTF
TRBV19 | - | CASSRDQRSYSNQPQHF